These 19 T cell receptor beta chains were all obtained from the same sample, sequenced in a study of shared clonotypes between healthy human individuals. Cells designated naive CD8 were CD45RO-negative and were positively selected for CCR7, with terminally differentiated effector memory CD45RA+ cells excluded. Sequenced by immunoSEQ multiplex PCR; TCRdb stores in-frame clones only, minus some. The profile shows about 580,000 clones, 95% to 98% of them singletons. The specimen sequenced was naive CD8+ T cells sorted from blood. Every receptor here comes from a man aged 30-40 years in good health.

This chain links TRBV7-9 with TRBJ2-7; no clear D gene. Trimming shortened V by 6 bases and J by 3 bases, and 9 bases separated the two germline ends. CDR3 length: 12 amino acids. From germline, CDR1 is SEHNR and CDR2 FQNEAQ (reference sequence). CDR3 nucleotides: TGTGCCAGCAGACTAAACAGCTACGAGCAGTACTTC. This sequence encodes CASRLNSYEQYF.

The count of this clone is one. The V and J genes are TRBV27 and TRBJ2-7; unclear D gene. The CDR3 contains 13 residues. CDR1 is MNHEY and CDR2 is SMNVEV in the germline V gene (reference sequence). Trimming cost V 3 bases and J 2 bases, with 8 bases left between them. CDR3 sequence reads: CASSFSVAYEQYF. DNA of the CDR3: TGTGCCAGCAGTTTCTCAGTTGCCTACGAGCAGTACTTC.

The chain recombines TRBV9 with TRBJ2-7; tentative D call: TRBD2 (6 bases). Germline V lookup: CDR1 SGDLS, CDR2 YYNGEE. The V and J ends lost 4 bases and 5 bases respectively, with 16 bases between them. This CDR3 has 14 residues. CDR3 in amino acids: CASSSSGPPNEQYF. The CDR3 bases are TGTGCCAGCAGCTCAAGCGGGCCTCCCAACGAGCAGTACTTC.

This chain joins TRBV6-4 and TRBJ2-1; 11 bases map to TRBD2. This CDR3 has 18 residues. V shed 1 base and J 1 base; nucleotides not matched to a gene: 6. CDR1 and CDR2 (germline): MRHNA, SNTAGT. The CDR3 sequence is CASSDLAGGSRSYNEQFF. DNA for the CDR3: TGTGCCAGCAGTGACTTAGCGGGAGGGTCGAGGTCCTACAATGAGCAGTTCTTC.

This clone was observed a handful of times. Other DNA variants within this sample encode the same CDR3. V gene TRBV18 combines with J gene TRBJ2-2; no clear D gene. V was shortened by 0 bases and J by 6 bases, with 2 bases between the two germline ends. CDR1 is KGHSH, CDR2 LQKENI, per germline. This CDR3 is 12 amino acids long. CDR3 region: CASSPPSGELFF. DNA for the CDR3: TGTGCCAGCTCACCACCTTCCGGGGAGCTGTTTTTT.

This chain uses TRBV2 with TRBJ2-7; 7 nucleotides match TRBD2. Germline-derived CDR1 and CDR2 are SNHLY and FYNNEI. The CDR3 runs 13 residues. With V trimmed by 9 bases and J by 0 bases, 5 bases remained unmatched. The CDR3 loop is CASLGGSSYEQYF. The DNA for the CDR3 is TGTGCCAGTCTCGGCGGGAGCTCCTACGAGCAGTACTTC.

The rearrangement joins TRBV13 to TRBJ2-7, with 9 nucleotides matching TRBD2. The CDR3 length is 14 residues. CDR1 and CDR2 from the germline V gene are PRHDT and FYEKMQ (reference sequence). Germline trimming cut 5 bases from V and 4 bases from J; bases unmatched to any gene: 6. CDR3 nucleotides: TGTGCCAGCAGCCCACTCGCGGGAGGGTACGAGCAGTACTTC. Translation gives CASSPLAGGYEQYF.

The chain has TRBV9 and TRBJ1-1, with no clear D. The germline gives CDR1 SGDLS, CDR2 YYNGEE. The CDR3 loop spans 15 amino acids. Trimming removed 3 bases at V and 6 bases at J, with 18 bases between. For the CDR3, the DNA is TGTGCCAGCAGCGCCTACCGGAACACCGGAGCTGAAGCTTTCTTT. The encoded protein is CASSAYRNTGAEAFF.

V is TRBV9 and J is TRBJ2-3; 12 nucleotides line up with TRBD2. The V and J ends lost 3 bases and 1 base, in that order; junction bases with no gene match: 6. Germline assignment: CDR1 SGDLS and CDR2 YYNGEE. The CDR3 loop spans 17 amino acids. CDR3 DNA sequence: TGTGCCAGCAGCGGACGACTAGCGGGAGATCGCACAGATACGCAGTATTTT. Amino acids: CASSGRLAGDRTDTQYF.

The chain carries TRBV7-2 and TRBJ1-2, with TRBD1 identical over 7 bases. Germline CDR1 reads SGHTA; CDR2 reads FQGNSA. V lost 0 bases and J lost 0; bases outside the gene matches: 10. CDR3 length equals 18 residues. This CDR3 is CASSLAKWRGLANYGYTF. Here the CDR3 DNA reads TGTGCCAGCAGCTTAGCGAAATGGAGGGGGCTAGCTAACTATGGCTACACCTTC.

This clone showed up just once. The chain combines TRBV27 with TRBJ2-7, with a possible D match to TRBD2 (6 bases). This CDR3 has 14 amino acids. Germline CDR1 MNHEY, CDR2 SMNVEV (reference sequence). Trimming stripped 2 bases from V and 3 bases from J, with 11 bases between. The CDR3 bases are TGTGCCAGCAGTTTAGGCGGGGCGAACTACGAGCAGTACTTC. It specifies CASSLGGANYEQYF.

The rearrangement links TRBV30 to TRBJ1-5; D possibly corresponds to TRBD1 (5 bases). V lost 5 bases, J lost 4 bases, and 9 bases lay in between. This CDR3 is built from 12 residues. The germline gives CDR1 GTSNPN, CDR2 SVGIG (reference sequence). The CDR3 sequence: CAWDYRNQPQHF. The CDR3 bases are TGTGCCTGGGATTACAGGAATCAGCCCCAGCATTTT.

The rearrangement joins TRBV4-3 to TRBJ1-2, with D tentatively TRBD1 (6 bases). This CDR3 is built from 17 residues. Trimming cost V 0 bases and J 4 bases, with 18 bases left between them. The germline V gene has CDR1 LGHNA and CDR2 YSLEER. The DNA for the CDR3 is TGCGCCAGCAGCCAAGACTCCTCGGGGGGGGCTGGCTATGGCTACACCTTC. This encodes CASSQDSSGGAGYGYTF.

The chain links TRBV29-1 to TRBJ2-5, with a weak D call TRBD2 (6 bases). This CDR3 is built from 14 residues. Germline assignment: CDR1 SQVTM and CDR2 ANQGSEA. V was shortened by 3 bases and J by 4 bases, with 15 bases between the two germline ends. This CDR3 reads CSVEEGASGETQYF. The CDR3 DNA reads TGCAGCGTTGAGGAGGGCGCGTCCGGAGAGACCCAGTACTTC.

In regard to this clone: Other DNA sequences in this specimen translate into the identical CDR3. CDR3 sequence reads: CASSPRDRGNQPQHF. CDR3 nucleotides: TGTGCCAGCAGTCCCCGGGACAGGGGTAATCAGCCCCAGCATTTT. The chain joins TRBV27 to TRBJ1-5; 10 bases match TRBD1. This CDR3 comprises 15 residues. The germline gives CDR1 MNHEY, CDR2 SMNVEV (reference sequence). V lost 5 bases and J lost 4; bases outside the gene matches: 5.

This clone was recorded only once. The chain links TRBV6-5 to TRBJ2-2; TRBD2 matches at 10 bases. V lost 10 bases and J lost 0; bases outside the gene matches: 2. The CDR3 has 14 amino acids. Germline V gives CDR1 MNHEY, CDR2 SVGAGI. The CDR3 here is CATTSGTNTGELFF. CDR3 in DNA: TGTGCCACTACTAGCGGGACGAACACCGGGGAGCTGTTTTTT.

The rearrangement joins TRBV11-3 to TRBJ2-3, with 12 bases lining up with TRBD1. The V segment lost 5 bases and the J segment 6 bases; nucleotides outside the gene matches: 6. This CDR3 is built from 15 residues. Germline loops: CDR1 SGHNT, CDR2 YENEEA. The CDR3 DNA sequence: TGTGCCAGCAGCCGCCGGGACAGGGGGCGGGATACGCAGTATTTT. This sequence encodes CASSRRDRGRDTQYF.

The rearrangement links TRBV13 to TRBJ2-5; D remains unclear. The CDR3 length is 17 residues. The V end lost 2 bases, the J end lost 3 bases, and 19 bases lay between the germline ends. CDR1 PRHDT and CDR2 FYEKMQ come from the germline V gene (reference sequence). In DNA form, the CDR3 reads TGTGCCAGCAGCTTATGGGCTCGGGTCGGAACAGAAGAGACCCAGTACTTC. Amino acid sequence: CASSLWARVGTEETQYF.

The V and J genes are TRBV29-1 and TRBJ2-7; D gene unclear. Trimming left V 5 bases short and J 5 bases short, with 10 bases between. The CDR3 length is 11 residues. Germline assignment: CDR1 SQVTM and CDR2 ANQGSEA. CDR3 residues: CSVPTDHEQYF. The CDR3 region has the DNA TGCAGCGTTCCGACGGACCACGAGCAGTACTTC.